The T cell receptor beta chain described here comes from a study of T cells after yellow fever vaccination. As for the study in general: Some fractions had low cell numbers, and these were prepared with SMART-Seq v4 Ultra Low Input.

This clonotype was seen at least ten times. TCRdb ran MiXCR on the 5' RACE reads and lists one entry per CDR3 protein. Here the sample spans more than 90,000 distinct CDR3 sequences, 8.4% being singletons. The germline gives CDR1 MNHEY, CDR2 SVGAGI. The CDR3 extends over 15 amino acids. V dropped 4 bases and J dropped 6 bases, with 15 bases sitting between them. The chain uses TRBV6-5 and TRBJ2-2; no firm D call. The receptor's source is a man aged 25-45 years who received the YFV17D yellow fever vaccine. The source material was CD8+ T cells sorted from PBMCs, sampled 45 days after the yellow fever booster vaccination. The CDR3 region is CASSSQGFGAGELFF. The DNA for the CDR3 is TGTGCCAGCAGTTCCCAAGGGTTTGGGGCCGGGGAGCTGTTTTTT.